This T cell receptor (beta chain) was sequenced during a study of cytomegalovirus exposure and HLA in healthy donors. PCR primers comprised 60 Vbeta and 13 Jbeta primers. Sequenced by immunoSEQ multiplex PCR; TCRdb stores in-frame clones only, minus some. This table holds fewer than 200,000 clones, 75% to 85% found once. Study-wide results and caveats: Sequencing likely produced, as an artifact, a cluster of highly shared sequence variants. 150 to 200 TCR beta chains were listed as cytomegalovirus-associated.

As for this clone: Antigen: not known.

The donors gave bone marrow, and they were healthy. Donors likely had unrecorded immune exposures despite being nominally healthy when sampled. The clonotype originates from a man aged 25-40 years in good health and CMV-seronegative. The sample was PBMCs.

The CDR3 DNA is TGTGCCAGCAGCACCGGCCCAGGAGGCAGACTTCCCCATGGCTACACCTTC. Translating gives CASSTGPGGRLPHGYTF. This chain connects TRBV7-3 to TRBJ1-2; the D is unclear. Looked up from germline, CDR1 is SGHTA and CDR2 is FQGTGA. The CDR3 totals 17 residues. Trimming cost V 5 bases and J 6 bases, with 25 bases left between them.